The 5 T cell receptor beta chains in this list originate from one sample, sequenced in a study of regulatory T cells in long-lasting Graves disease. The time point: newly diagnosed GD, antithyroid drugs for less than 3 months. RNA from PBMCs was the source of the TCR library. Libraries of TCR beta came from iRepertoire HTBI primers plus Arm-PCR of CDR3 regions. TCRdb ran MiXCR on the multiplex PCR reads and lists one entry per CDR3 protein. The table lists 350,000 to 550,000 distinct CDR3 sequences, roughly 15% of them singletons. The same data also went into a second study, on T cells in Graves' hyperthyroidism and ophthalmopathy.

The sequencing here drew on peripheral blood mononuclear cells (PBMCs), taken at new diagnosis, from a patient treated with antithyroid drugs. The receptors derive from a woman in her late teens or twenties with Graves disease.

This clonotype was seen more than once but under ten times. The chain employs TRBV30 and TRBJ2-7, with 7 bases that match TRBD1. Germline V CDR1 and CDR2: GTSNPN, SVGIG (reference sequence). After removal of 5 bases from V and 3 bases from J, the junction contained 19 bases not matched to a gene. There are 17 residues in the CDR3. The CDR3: CAWALGRDSLKDYEQYF. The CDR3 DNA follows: TGTGCCTGGGCCTTGGGAAGGGACAGCTTGAAAGACTACGAGCAGTACTTC.

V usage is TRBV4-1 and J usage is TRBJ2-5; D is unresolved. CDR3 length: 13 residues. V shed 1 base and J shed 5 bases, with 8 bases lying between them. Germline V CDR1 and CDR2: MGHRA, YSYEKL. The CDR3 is CASSQVGEETQYF. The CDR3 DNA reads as TGCGCCAGCAGCCAAGTTGGCGAGGAGACCCAGTACTTC.

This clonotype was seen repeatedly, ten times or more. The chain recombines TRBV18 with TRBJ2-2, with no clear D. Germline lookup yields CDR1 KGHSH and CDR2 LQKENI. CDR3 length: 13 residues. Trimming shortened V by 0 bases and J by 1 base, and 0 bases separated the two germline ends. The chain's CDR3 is CASSPPNTGELFF. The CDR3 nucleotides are TGTGCCAGCTCACCACCGAACACCGGGGAGCTGTTTTTT.

The CDR3 sequence is CASSPLAGVGDYEQYF. CDR3 bases: TGTGCCAGCTCACCATTAGCGGGAGTGGGGGACTACGAGCAGTACTTC. The rearrangement links TRBV18 to TRBJ2-7; the match to TRBD2 covers 9 bases. CDR1 is KGHSH, CDR2 LQKENI, per germline. Unmatched junction bases numbered 8, after V lost 2 bases and J lost 3 bases. The CDR3 has 16 amino acids. Using reference TRBV18 and TRBJ2-7 for the parts outside the CDR3, the full variable domain is NAGVMQNPRHLVRRRGQEARLRCSPMKGHSHVYWYRQLPEEGLKFMVYLQKENIIDESGMPKERFSAEFPKEGPSILRIQQVVRGDSAAYFCASSPLAGVGDYEQYFGPGTRLTVT.

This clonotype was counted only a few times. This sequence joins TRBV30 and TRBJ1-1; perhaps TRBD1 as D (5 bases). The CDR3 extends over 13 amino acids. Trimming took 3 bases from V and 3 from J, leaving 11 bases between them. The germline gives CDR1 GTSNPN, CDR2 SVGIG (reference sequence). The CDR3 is CAWRGQGDTEAFF. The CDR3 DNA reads TGTGCCTGGAGGGGGCAGGGCGACACTGAAGCTTTCTTT.